A selection of T cell receptor beta chains follows, all from one sample in a study of blood T cell repertoires in COVID-19. Using immunoSEQ multiplex PCR, the repertoire was profiled, and TCRdb retains in-frame clones only, with some absent. The sample yields a few hundred thousand clones, roughly 89% seen once. Input material: peripheral blood. These receptors all stem from a woman aged 60-70 years with COVID-19, enrolled during active disease. The CDR3 runs from the conserved cysteine through the conserved F or W. D genes are given only for firm matches. Size values are once, few and many counts, or a class for expanded clones, and some rows have none.

v_gene	d_gene	abundance	j_gene	CDR3aa	CDR3nt
TRBV5-1	.	.	TRBJ1-1	CASSTRSENTEAFF	TGCGCCAGCAGCACTAGGAGTGAGAACACTGAAGCTTTCTTT
TRBV12-3/TRBV12-4	.	.	TRBJ2-7	CASRAGVGYEQYF	TGTGCCAGCAGAGCAGGGGTAGGCTACGAGCAGTACTTC
TRBV19	TRBD1	.	TRBJ2-1	CASSIDVSGTGPYEQFF	TGTGCCAGTAGTATAGATGTTTCCGGGACAGGCCCCTATGAGCAGTTCTTC
TRBV14	.	.	TRBJ2-5	CASSQSLAPSKETQYF	TGTGCCAGCAGCCAATCATTAGCTCCTTCAAAAGAGACCCAGTACTTC
TRBV5-4	TRBD1	few	TRBJ2-1	CASSRGPVNEQFF	TGTGCCAGCAGTAGGGGGCCCGTTAATGAGCAGTTCTTC
TRBV29-1	.	.	TRBJ1-2	CSVVGGRSGDYGYTF	TGCAGCGTTGTCGGCGGGCGGTCCGGCGACTATGGCTACACCTTC
TRBV30	TRBD2	.	TRBJ2-2	CAWSRGVLGNTGELFF	TGTGCCTGGAGCCGGGGGGTGTTGGGGAACACCGGGGAGCTGTTTTTT
TRBV19	TRBD1	.	TRBJ1-1	CASSIRQGALGTEAFF	TGTGCCAGTAGTATCCGACAGGGGGCTTTGGGCACTGAAGCTTTCTTT
TRBV4-3	TRBD2	.	TRBJ2-3	CASSQDLAGGPEDTQYF	TGCGCCAGCAGCCAAGATCTAGCGGGGGGGCCCGAAGATACGCAGTATTTT
TRBV3-1/TRBV3-2	TRBD1	.	TRBJ1-1	CASSPGEGAAEAFF	TGTGCCAGCAGCCCGGGAGAGGGGGCAGCTGAAGCTTTCTTT
TRBV10-3	.	.	TRBJ1-1	CATRETIPNTEAFF	TGTGCCACCAGGGAGACTATCCCCAACACTGAAGCTTTCTTT
TRBV7-9	TRBD1	few	TRBJ2-7	CASSQDRGTYEQYF	TGTGCCAGCAGTCAGGACAGGGGCACCTACGAGCAGTACTTC
TRBV5-4	TRBD1	.	TRBJ2-7	CASSTGTAAYEQYF	TGTGCCAGCAGCACCGGGACAGCTGCCTACGAGCAGTACTTC
TRBV25-1	.	.	TRBJ1-4	CASSELLGRGSTEKLFF	TGTGCCAGCAGTGAACTCTTAGGCAGGGGAAGTACTGAAAAACTGTTTTTT
TRBV5-4	.	.	TRBJ2-1	CASSGGSPYGYNEQFF	TGTGCCAGCAGCGGAGGAAGTCCTTATGGCTACAATGAGCAGTTCTTC
TRBV19	.	once	TRBJ2-7	CASSALGQGHYEQYF	TGTGCCAGTAGCGCCCTGGGCCAGGGCCACTACGAGCAGTACTTC
TRBV29-1	TRBD1	.	TRBJ1-4	CSVEGTGGEKLFF	TGCAGCGTTGAAGGGACAGGGGGGGAAAAACTGTTTTTT
TRBV7-9	.	.	TRBJ1-5	CASSFTEAGQPQHF	TGTGCCAGCAGCTTCACCGAGGCGGGTCAGCCCCAGCATTTT
TRBV4-3	TRBD1	few	TRBJ2-7	CASSQADRGYEQYF	TGCGCCAGCAGCCAAGCGGACAGGGGCTACGAGCAGTACTTC
TRBV6-2/TRBV6-3	.	.	TRBJ1-1	CASSWGTGFTEAFF	TGTGCCAGCAGCTGGGGAACAGGGTTCACTGAAGCTTTCTTT
TRBV6-5	.	.	TRBJ1-4	CASSRPGVPGEKLFF	TGTGCCAGCAGTCGGCCAGGGGTCCCCGGGGAAAAACTGTTTTTT
TRBV30	TRBD1	.	TRBJ2-7	CAWSRGTGVDEQYF	TGTGCCTGGAGTCGGGGGACAGGGGTGGACGAGCAGTACTTC
TRBV6-5	TRBD1	.	TRBJ2-5	CASRKDRVGETQYF	TGTGCCAGCAGAAAGGACAGGGTTGGAGAGACCCAGTACTTC
TRBV6-5	TRBD1	once	TRBJ1-5	CASRSGTDPHQPQHF	TGTGCCAGCAGATCTGGGACAGACCCTCATCAGCCCCAGCATTTT
TRBV5-1	.	.	TRBJ2-7	CASSAGGPYEQYF	TGCGCCAGCAGCGCGGGCGGTCCCTACGAGCAGTACTTC
TRBV7-3	TRBD2	.	TRBJ2-1	CASSFHSTLGTSGALKYNEQFF	TGTGCCAGCAGCTTTCACTCCACCCTGGGGACTAGCGGGGCGCTGAAGTACAATGAGCAGTTCTTC
TRBV2	.	.	TRBJ2-5	CASSFHVASQETQYF	TGTGCCAGCAGTTTCCACGTAGCCTCCCAAGAGACCCAGTACTTC
TRBV5-1	.	once	TRBJ1-3	CASSLTVSGNTIYF	TGCGCCAGCAGCTTGACGGTCTCTGGAAACACCATATATTTT
TRBV15	.	.	TRBJ1-2	CATSRGTESYGYTF	TGTGCCACCAGCAGAGGCACAGAGTCCTATGGCTACACCTTC